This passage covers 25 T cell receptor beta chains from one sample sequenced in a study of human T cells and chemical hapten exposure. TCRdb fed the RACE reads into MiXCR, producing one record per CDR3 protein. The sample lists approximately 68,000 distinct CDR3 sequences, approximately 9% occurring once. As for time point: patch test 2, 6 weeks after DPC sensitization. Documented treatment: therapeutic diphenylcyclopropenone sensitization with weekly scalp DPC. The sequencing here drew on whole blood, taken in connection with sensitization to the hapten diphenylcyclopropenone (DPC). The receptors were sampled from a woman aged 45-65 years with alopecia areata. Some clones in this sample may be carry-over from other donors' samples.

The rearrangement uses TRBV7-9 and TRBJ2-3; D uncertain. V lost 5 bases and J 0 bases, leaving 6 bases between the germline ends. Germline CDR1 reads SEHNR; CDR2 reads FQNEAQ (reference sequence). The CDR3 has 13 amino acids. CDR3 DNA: TGTGCCAGCAGCCCCGAAAGCACAGATACGCAGTATTTT. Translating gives CASSPESTDTQYF.

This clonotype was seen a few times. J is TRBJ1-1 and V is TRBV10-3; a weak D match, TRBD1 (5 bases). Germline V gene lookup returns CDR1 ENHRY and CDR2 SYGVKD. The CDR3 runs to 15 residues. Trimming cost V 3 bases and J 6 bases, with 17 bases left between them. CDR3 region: CAISEGWQGGPEAFF. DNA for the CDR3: TGTGCCATCAGTGAAGGGTGGCAGGGTGGGCCTGAAGCTTTCTTT.

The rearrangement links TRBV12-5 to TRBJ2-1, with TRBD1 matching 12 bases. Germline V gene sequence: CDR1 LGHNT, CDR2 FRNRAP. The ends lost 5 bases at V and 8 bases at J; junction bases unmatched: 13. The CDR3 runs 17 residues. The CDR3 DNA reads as TGTGCTAGTGGTCTGGGACAGGGGGCGGTAATGTGGGATGAGCAGTTCTTC. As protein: CASGLGQGAVMWDEQFF.

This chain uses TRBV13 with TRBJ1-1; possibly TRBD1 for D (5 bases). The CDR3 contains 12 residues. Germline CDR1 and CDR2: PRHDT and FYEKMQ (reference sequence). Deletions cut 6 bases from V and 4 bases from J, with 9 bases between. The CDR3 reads CASRPGTTEAFF. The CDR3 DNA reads TGTGCCAGCAGACCGGGGACCACTGAAGCTTTCTTT.

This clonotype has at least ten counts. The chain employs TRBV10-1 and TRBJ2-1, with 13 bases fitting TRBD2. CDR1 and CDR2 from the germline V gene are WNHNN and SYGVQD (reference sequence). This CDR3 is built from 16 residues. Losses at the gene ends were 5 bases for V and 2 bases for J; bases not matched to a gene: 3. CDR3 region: CASSLGLAGAYNEQFF. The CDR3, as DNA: TGCGCCAGCAGTCTCGGACTAGCGGGGGCCTACAATGAGCAGTTCTTC.

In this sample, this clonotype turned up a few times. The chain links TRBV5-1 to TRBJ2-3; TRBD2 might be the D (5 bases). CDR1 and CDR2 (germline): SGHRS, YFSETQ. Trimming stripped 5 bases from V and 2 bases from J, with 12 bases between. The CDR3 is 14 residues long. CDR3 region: CASSLDLTTDTQYF. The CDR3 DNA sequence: TGCGCCAGCAGTCTGGACTTAACCACAGATACGCAGTATTTT.

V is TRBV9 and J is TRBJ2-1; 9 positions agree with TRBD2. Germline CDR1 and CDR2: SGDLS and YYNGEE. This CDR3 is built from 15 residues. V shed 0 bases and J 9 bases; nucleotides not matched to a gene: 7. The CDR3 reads CASSVVPSGTGEQFF. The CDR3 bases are TGTGCCAGCAGCGTAGTACCTAGCGGGACTGGTGAGCAGTTCTTC.

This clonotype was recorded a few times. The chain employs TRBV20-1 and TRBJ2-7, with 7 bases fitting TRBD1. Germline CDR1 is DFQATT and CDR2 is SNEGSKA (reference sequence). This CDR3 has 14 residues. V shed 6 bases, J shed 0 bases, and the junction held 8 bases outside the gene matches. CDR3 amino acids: CSASRGQRSYEQYF. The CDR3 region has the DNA TGCAGTGCAAGCAGGGGACAGCGCTCCTACGAGCAGTACTTC.

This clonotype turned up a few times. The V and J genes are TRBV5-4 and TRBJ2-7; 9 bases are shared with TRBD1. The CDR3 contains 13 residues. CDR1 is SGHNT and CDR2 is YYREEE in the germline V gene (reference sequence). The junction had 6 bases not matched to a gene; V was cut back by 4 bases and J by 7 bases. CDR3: CASSADRGGEQYF. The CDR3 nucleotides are TGTGCCAGCAGCGCGGACAGGGGAGGAGAGCAGTACTTC.

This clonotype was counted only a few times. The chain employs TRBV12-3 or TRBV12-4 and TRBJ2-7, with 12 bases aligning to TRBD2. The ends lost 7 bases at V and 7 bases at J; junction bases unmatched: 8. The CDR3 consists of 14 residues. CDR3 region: CASNLAGGLGEQYF. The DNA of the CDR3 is TGTGCCAGCAATCTAGCGGGAGGGCTAGGAGAGCAGTACTTC.

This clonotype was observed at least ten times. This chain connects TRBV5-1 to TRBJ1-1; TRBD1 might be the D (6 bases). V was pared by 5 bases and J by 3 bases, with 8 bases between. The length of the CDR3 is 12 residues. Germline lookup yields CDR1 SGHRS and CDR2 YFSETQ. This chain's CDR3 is CASRQGYTEAFF. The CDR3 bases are TGCGCCAGCAGACAGGGCTACACTGAAGCTTTCTTT.

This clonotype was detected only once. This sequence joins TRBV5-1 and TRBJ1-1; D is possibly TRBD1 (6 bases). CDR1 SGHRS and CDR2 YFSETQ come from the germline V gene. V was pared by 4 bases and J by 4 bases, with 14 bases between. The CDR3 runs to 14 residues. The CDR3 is CASSPIQGTTEAFF. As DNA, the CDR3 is TGCGCCAGCAGCCCGATCCAGGGGACCACTGAAGCTTTCTTT.

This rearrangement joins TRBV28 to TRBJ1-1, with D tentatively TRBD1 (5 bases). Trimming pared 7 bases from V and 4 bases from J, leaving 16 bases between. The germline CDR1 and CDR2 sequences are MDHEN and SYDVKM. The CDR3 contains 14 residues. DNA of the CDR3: TGTGCCAGCACCTTAAGGGGCGGGAGCACTGAAGCTTTCTTT. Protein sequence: CASTLRGGSTEAFF.

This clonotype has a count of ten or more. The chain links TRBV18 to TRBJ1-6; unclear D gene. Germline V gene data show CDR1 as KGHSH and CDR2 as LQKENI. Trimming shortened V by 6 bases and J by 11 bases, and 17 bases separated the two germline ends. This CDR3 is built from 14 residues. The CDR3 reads CASSQEEGSTPLHF. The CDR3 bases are TGTGCCAGCTCGCAGGAGGAGGGTAGTACACCCCTCCACTTT. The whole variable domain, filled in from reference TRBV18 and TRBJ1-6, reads NAGVMQNPRHLVRRRGQEARLRCSPMKGHSHVYWYRQLPEEGLKFMVYLQKENIIDESGMPKERFSAEFPKEGPSILRIQQVVRGDSAAYFCASSQEEGSTPLHFGNGTRLTVT.

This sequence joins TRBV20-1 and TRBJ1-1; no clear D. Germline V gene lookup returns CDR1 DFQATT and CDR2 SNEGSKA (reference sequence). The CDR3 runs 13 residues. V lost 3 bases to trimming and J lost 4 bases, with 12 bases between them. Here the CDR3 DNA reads TGCAGTGCTAGGTCCGGGGAGAGCACTGAAGCTTTCTTT. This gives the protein CSARSGESTEAFF.

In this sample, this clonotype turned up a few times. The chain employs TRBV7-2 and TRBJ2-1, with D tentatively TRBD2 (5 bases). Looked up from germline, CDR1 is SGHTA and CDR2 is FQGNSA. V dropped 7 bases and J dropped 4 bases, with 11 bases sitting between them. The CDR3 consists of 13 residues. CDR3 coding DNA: TGTGCCAGCACCGCAGGACTTTACAATGAGCAGTTCTTC. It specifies CASTAGLYNEQFF.

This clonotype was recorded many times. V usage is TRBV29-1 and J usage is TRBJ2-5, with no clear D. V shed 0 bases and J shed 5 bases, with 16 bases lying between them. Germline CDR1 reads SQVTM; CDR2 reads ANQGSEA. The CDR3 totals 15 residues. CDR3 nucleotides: TGCAGCGTTGAAGATCAGGACCAGCTGTTTGAGACCCAGTACTTC. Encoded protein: CSVEDQDQLFETQYF.

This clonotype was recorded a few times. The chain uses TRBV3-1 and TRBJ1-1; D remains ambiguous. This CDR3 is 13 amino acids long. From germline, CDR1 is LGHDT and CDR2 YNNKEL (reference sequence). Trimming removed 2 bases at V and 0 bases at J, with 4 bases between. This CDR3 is CASSQSVNTEAFF. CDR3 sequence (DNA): TGTGCCAGCAGCCAATCCGTGAACACTGAAGCTTTCTTT.

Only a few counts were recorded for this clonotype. Here the CDR3 reads CASSPTSGADTQYF. CDR3 sequence (DNA): TGTGCCAGCAGCCCGACGTCCGGAGCAGATACGCAGTATTTT. The chain employs TRBV7-9 and TRBJ2-3; no reliable D call. The CDR3 sequence is 14 residues long. The germline V gene has CDR1 SEHNR and CDR2 FQNEAQ (reference sequence). V was shortened by 5 bases and J by 4 bases, with 13 bases between the two germline ends. Variable domain in full (rest from reference TRBV7-9 and TRBJ2-3): DTGVSQNPRHKITKRGQNVTFRCDPISEHNRLYWYRQTLGQGPEFLTYFQNEAQLEKSRLLSDRFSAERPKGSFSTLEIQRTEQGDSAMYLCASSPTSGADTQYFGPGTRLTVL.

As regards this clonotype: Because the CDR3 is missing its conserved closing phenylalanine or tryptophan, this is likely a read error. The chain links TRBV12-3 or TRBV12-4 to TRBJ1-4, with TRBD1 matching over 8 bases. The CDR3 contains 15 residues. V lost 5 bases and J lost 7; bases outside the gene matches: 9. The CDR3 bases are TGTGCCAGCAGTCCTGACAGGGGAAGCGGTGAAAAACTGTTTTAT. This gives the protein CASSPDRGSGEKLFY.

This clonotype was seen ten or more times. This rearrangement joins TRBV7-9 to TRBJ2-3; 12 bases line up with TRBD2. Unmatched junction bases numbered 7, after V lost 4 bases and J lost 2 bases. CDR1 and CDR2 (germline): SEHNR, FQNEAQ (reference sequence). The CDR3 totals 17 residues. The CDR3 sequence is CASSSPGTSGFTDTQYF. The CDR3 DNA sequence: TGTGCCAGCAGCTCGCCAGGGACTAGCGGGTTCACAGATACGCAGTATTTT.

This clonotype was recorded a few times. For the CDR3, the DNA is TGCGCCAGCAGCTTGGGGTTAAGCGGGGATCAGCCCCAGCATTTT. This translates into CASSLGLSGDQPQHF. The V gene is TRBV5-1, the J gene TRBJ1-5; the D is unclear. Germline CDR1 reads SGHRS; CDR2 reads YFSETQ. V shed 0 bases and J shed 5 bases, with 12 bases lying between them. The CDR3 consists of 15 residues.

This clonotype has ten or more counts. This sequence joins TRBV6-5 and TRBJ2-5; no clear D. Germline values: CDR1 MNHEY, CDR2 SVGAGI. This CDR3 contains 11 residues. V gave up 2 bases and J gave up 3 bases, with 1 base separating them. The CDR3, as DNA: TGTGCCAGCAGTTACAAAGAGACCCAGTACTTC. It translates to CASSYKETQYF.

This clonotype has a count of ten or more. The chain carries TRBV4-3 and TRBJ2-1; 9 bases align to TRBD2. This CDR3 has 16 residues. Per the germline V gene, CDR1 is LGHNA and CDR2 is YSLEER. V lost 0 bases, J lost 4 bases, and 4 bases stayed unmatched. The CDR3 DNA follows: TGCGCCAGCAGCCAAGATAGGACTAGCGTTTACAATGAGCAGTTCTTC. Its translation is CASSQDRTSVYNEQFF.

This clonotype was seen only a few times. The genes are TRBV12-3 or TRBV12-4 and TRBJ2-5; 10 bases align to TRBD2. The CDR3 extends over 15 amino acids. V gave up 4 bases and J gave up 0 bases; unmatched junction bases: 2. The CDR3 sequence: CASSSSGGHQETQYF. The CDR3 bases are TGTGCCAGCAGTTCTAGCGGGGGCCACCAAGAGACCCAGTACTTC.